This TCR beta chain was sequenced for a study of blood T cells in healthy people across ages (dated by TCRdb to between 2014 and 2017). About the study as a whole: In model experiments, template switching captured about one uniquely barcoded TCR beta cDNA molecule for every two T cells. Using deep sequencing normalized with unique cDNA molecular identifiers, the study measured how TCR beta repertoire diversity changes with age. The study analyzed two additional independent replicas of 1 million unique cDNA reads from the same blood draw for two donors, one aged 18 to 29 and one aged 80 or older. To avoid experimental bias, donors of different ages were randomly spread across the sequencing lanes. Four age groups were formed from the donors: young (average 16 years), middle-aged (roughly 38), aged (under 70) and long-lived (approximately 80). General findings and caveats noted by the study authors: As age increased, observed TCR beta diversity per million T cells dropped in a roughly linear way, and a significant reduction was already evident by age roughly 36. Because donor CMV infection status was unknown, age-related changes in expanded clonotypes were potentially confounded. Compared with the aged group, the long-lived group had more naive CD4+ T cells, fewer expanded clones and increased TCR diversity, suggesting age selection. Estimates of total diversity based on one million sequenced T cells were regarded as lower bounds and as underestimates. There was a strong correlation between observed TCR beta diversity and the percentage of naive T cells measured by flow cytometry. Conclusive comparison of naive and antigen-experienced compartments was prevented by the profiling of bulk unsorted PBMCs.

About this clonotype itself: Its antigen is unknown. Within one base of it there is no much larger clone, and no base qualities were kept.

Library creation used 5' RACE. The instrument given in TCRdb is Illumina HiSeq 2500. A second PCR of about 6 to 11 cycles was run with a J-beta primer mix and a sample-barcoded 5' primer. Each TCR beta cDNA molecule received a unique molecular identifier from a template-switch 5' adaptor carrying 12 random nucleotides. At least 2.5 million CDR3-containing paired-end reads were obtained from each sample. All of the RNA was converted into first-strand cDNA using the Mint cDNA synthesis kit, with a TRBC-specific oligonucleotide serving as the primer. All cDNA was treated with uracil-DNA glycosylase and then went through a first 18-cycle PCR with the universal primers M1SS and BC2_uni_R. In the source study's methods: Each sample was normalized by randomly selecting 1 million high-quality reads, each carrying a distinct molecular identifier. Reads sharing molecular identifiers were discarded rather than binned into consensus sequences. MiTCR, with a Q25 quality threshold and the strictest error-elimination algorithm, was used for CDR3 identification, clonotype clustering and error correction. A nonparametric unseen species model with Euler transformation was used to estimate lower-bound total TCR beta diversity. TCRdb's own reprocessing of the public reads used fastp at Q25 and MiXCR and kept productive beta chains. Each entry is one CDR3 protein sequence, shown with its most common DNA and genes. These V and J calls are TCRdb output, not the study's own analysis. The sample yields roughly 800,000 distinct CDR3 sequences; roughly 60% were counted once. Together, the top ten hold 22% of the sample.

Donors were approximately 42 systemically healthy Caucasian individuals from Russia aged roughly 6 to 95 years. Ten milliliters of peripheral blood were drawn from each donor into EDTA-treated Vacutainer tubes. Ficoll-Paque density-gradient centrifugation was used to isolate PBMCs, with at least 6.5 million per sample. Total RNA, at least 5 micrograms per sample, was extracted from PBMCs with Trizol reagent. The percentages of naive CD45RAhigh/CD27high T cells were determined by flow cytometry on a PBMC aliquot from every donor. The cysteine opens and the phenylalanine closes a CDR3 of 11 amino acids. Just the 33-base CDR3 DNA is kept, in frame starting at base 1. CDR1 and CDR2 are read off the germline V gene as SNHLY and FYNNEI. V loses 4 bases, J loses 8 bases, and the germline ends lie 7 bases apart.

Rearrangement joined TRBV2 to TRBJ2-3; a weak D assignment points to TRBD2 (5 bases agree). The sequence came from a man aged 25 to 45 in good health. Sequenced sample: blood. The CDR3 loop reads CASSVEGTQYF. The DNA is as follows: TGTGCCAGCAGTGTTGAGGGTACGCAGTATTTT.